This T cell receptor beta chain was documented in a study of neurological immune-mediated disorders. Germline V gene sequence: CDR1 MNHNY, CDR2 SVGAGI (reference sequence). Trimming took 7 bases from V and 0 from J; bases not matched to a gene: 4. The CDR3 has 17 residues. TCRdb called the 5' RACE reads again in MiXCR, with one record for every CDR3 protein. The sample gives under 80,000 distinct CDR3 sequences, under 10% of which show up once; 1.7% is in the top ten. This clonotype was picked up many times. The chain couples TRBV6-6 to TRBJ2-6; 12 bases are shared with TRBD2. Sequencing input: PBMCs. The sequence was obtained from a man over 45 in good health. The CDR3 spells CASTLAGGPSGANVLTF. The CDR3 DNA reads TGTGCCAGCACCCTAGCGGGGGGGCCCTCTGGGGCCAACGTCCTGACTTTC.